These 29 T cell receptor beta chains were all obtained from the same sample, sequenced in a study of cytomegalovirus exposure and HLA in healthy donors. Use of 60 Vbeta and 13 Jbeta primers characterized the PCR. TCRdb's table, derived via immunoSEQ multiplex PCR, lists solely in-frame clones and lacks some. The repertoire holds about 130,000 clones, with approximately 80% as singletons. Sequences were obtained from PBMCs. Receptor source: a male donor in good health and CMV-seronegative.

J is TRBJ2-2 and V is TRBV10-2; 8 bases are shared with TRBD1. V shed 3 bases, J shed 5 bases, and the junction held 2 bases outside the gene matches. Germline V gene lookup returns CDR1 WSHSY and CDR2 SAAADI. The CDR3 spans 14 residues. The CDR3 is CASSETGGTGELFF. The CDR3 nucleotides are TGCGCCAGCAGTGAAACAGGGGGGACCGGGGAGCTGTTTTTT.

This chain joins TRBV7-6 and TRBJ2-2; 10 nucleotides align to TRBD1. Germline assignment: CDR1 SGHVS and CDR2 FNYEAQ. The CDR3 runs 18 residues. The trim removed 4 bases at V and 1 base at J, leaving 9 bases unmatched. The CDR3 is CASSYGQGVFENTGELFF. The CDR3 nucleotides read TGTGCCAGCAGCTACGGACAGGGGGTTTTCGAGAACACCGGGGAGCTGTTTTTT.

Written as DNA, the CDR3 is TGTGCCAGCAGCGTAGATAGGGGGCAAGGCTATGGCTACACCTTC. It encodes CASSVDRGQGYGYTF. The chain employs TRBV9 and TRBJ1-2; 7 bases line up with TRBD1. The V gene's germline CDR1 is SGDLS and CDR2 YYNGEE. The CDR3 is 15 amino acids. Trimming at V came to 0 bases and at J to 4 bases, leaving 6 bases not matched to a gene. The full variable domain, rest sourced from reference TRBV9 and TRBJ1-2, is DSGVTQTPKHLITATGQRVTLRCSPRSGDLSVYWYQQSLDQGLQFLIQYYNGEERAKGNILERFSAQQFPDLHSELNLSSLELGDSALYFCASSVDRGQGYGYTFGSGTRLTVV.

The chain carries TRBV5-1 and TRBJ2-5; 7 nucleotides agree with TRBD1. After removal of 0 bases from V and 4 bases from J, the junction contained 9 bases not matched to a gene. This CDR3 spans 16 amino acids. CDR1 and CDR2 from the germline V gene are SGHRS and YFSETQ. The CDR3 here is CASSLAGGIEGETQYF. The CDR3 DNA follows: TGCGCCAGCAGCTTGGCAGGGGGTATAGAAGGAGAGACCCAGTACTTC.

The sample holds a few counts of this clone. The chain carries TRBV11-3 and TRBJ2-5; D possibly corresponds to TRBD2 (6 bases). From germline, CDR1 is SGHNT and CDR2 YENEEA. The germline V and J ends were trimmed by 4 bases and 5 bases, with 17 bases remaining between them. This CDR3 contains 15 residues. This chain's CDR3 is CASSSPDYPEETQYF. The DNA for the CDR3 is TGTGCCAGCAGCTCCCCGGACTACCCTGAGGAGACCCAGTACTTC.

CDR3 sequence reads: CASNRGGGETQYF. The CDR3 DNA follows: TGTGCCAGCAACCGTGGGGGGGGTGAGACCCAGTACTTC. This chain uses TRBV9 with TRBJ2-5; 7 bases are shared with TRBD2. CDR3 size: 13 residues. Germline assignment: CDR1 SGDLS and CDR2 YYNGEE. The trim removed 6 bases at V and 5 bases at J, leaving 7 bases unmatched.

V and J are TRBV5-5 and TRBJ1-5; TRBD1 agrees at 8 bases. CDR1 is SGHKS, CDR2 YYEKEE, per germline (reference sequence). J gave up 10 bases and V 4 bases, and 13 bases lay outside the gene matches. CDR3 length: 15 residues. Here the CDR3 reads CASSAGTGDRKPQHF. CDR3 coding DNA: TGTGCCAGCAGCGCGGGGACAGGAGACCGTAAACCCCAGCATTTT.

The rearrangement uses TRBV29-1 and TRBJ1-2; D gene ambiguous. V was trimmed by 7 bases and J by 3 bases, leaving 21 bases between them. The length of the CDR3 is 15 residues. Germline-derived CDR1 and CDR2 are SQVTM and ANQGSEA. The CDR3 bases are TGCAGCGCCTCAGACACCCGGTTGATTGACTATGGCTACACCTTC. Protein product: CSASDTRLIDYGYTF.

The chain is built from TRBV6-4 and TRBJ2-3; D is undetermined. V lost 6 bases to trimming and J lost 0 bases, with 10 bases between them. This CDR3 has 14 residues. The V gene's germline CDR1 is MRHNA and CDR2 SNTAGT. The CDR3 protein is CASSAVHSTDTQYF. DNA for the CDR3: TGTGCCAGCAGCGCAGTTCATAGCACAGATACGCAGTATTTT.

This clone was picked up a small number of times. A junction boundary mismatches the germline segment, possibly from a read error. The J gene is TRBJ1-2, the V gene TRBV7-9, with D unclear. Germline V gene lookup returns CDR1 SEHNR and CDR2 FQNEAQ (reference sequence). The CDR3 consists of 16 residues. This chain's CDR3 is CSSSLRERGLSEGYTF. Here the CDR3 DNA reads TGTTCCAGCAGCTTAAGGGAGAGAGGGCTGTCGGAAGGCTACACCTTC.

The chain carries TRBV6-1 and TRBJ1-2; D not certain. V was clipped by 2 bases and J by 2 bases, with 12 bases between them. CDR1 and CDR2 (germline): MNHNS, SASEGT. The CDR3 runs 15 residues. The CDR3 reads CASSEQAPWNYGYTF. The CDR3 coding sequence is TGTGCCAGCAGTGAACAGGCGCCCTGGAACTATGGCTACACCTTC.

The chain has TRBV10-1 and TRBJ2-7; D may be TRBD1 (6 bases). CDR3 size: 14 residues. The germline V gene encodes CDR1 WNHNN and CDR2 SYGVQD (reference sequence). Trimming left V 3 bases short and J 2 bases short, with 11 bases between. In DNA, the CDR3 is TGCGCCAGCAGTGATGGGCAGGGGACCTACGAGCAGTACTTC. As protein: CASSDGQGTYEQYF.

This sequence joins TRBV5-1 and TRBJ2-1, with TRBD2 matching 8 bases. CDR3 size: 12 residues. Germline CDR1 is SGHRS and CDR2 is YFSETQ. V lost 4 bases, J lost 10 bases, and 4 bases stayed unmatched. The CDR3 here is CASSPAGGEQFF. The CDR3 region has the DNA TGCGCCAGCAGCCCGGCGGGGGGAGAGCAGTTCTTC.

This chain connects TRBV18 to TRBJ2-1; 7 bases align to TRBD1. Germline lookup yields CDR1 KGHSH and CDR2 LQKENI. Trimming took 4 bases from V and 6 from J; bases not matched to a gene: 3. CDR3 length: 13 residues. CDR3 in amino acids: CASSRAGGNEQFF. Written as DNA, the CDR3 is TGTGCCAGCTCACGGGCAGGGGGCAATGAGCAGTTCTTC.

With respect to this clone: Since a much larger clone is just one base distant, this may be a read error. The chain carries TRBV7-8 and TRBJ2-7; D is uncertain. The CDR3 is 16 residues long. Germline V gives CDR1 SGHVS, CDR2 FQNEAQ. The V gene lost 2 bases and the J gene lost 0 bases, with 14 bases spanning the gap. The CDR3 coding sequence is TGTGCCAGCAGCTTATTTTCGGGTCCGAGCTCCTACGAGCAGTACTTC. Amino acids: CASSLFSGPSSYEQYF.

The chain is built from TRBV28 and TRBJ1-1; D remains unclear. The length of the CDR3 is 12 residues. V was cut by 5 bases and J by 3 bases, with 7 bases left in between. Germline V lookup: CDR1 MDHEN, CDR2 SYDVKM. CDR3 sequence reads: CASSPHYTEAFF. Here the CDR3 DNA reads TGTGCCAGCAGTCCCCACTACACTGAAGCTTTCTTT.

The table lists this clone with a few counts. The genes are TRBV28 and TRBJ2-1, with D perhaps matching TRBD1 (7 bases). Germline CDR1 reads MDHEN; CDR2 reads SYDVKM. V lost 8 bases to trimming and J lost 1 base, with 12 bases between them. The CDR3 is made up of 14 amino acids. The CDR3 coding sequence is TGTGCCAGCCTCCAGGGGGGATCCTACAATGAGCAGTTCTTC. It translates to CASLQGGSYNEQFF.

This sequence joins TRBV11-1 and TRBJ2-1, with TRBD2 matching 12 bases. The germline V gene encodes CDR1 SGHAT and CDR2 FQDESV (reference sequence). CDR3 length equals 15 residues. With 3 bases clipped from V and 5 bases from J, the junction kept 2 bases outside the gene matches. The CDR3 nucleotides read TGTGCCAGCAGCTTCCGGACTAGCGGGAACAATGAGCAGTTCTTC. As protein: CASSFRTSGNNEQFF. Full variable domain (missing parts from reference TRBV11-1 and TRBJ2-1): EAEVAQSPRYKITEKSQAVAFWCDPISGHATLYWYRQILGQGPELLVQFQDESVVDDSQLPKDRFSAERLKGVDSTLKIQPAELGDSAMYLCASSFRTSGNNEQFFGPGTRLTVL.

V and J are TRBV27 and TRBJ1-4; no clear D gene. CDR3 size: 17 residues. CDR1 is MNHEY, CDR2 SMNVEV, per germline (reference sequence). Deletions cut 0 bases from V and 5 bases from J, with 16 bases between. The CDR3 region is CASSLSPNVVRNEKLFF. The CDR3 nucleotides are TGTGCCAGCAGTTTATCTCCGAACGTGGTTCGGAATGAAAAACTGTTTTTT. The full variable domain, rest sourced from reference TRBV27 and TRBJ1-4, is EAQVTQNPRYLITVTGKKLTVTCSQNMNHEYMSWYRQDPGLGLRQIYYSMNVEVTDKGDVPEGYKVSRKEKRNFPLILESPSPNQTSLYFCASSLSPNVVRNEKLFFGSGTQLSVL.

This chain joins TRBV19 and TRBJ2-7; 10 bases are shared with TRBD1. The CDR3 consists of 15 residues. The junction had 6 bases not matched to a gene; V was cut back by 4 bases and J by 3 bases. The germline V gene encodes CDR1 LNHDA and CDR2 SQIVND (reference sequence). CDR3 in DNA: TGTGCCAGTAGTAACCGGGACAGGGGCTTCTACGAGCAGTACTTC. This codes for CASSNRDRGFYEQYF. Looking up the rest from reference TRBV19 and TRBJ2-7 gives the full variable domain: DGGITQSPKYLFRKEGQNVTLSCEQNLNHDAMYWYRQDPGQGLRLIYYSQIVNDFQKGDIAEGYSVSREKKESFPLTVTSAQKNPTAFYLCASSNRDRGFYEQYFGPGTRLTVT.

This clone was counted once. The chain's CDR3 is CASSLTATGDYGYTF. CDR3 sequence (DNA): TGTGCCAGCAGCTTAACCGCAACAGGGGACTATGGCTACACCTTC. The chain has TRBV7-9 and TRBJ1-2; 7 nucleotides match TRBD1. V shed 2 bases and J 3 bases; nucleotides not matched to a gene: 6. Germline loops: CDR1 SEHNR, CDR2 FQNEAQ (reference sequence). This CDR3 region has 15 residues.

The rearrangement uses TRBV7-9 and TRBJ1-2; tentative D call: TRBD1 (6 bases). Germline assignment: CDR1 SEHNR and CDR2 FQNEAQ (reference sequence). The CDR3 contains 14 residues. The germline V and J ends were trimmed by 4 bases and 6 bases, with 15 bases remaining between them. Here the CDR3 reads CASSSRTEYDGYTF. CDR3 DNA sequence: TGTGCCAGCAGCTCGCGGACAGAATATGATGGCTACACCTTC.

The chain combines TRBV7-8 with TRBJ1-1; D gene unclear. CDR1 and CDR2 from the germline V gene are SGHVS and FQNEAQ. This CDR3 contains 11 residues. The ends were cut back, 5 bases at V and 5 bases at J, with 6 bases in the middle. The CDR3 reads CASSRGTEAFF. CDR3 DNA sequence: TGTGCCAGCAGCCGAGGGACTGAAGCTTTCTTT.

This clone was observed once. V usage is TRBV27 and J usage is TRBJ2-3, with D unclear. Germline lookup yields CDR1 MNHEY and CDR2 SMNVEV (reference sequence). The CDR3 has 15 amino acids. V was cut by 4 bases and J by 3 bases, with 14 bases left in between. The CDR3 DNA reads TGTGCCAGCAGTTCGACGGGTTTCAGAACAGATACGCAGTATTTT. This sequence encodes CASSSTGFRTDTQYF.

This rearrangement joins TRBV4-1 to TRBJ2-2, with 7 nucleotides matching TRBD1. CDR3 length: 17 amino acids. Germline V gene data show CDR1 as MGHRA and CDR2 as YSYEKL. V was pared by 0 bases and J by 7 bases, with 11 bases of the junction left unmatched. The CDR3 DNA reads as TGCGCCAGCAGCCAAGATCCAACCGGGACAGCGATCGGGGAGCTGTTTTTT. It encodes CASSQDPTGTAIGELFF.

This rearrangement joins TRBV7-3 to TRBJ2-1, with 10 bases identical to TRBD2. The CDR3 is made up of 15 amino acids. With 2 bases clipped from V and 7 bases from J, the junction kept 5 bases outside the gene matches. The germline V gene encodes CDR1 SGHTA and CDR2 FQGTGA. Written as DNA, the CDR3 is TGTGCCAGCAGCTTATCTAGCGGGAGTATAAATGAGCAGTTCTTC. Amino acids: CASSLSSGSINEQFF. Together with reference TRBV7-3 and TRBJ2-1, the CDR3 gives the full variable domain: GAGVSQTPSNKVTEKGKYVELRCDPISGHTALYWYRQSLGQGPEFLIYFQGTGAADDSGLPNDRFFAVRPEGSVSTLKIQRTERGDSAVYLCASSLSSGSINEQFFGPGTRLTVL.

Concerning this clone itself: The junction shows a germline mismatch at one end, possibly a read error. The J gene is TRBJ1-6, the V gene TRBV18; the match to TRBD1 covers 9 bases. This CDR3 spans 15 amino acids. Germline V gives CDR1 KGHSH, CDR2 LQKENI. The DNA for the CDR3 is TGTGCTAGCTCACCCCCGGACAGGGGTGATTCACCCCTCCACTTT. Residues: CASSPPDRGDSPLHF.

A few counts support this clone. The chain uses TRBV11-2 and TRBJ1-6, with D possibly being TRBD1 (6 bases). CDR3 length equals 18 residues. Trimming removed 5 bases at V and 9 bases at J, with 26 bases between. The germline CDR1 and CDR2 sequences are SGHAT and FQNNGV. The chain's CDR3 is CASSLHPGTPKGVSPLHF. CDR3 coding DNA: TGTGCCAGCAGCCTACATCCCGGGACACCGAAAGGAGTTTCACCCCTCCACTTT.

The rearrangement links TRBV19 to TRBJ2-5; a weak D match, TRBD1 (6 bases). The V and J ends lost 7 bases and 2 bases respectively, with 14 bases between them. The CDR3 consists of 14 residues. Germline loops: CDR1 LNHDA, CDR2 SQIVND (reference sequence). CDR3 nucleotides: TGTGCCAGTATGGGACATGGCATTCAAGAGACCCAGTACTTC. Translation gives CASMGHGIQETQYF.